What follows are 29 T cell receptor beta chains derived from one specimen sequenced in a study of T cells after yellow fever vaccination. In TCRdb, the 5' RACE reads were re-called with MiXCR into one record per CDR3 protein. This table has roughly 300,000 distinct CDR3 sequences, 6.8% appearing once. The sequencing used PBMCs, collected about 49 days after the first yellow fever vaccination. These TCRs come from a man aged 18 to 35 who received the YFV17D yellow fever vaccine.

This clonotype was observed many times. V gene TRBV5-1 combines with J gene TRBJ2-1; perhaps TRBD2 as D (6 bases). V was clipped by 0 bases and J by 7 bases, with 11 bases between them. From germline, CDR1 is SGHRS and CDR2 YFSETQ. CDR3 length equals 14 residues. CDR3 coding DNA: TGCGCCAGCAGCTTGGCCGCGGAGGGGAATGAGCAGTTCTTC. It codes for CASSLAAEGNEQFF.

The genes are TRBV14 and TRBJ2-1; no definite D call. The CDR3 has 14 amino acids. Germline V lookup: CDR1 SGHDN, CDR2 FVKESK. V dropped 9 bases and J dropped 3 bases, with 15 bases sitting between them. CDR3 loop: CASGVGHNYNEQFF. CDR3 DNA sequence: TGTGCCAGTGGAGTAGGGCACAACTACAATGAGCAGTTCTTC.

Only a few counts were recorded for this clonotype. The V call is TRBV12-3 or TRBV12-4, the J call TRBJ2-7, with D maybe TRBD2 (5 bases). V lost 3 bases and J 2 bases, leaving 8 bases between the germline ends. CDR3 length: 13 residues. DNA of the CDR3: TGTGCCAGCAGTTTCGAGGGAACCTACGAGCAGTACTTC. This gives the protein CASSFEGTYEQYF.

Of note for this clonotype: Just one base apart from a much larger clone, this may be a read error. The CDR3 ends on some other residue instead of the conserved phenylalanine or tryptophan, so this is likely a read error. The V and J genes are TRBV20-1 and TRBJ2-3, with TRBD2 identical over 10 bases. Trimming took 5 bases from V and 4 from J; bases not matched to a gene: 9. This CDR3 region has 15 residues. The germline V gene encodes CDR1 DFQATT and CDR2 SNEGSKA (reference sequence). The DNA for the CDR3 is TGCAGTGCTGCCCCTAGCGGGGGAGTCCCAGATACGCAGTATTTA. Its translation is CSAAPSGGVPDTQYL.

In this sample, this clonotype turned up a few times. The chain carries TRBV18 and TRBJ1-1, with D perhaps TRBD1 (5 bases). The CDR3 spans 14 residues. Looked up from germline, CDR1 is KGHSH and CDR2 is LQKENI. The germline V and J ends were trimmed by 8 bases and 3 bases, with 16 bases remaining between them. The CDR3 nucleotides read TGTGCCAGCGCCCCCCGGGGGAGTGACACTGAAGCTTTCTTT. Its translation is CASAPRGSDTEAFF.

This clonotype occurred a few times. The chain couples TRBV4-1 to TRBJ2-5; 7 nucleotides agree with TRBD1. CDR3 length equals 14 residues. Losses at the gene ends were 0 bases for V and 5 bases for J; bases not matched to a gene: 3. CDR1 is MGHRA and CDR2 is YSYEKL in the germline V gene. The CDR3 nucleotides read TGCGCCAGCAGCCAAGAGACAGGGTCCGAGACCCAGTACTTC. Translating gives CASSQETGSETQYF.

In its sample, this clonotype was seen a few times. The CDR3 DNA is TGCGCCAGCAGCGTGAGAGGAGGGTACCAAGAGACCCAGTACTTC. Translated: CASSVRGGYQETQYF. This rearrangement joins TRBV5-1 to TRBJ2-5; the D gene is possibly TRBD2 (6 bases). V was pared by 4 bases and J by 0 bases, with 13 bases between. The CDR3 has 15 amino acids. Germline values: CDR1 SGHRS, CDR2 YFSETQ.

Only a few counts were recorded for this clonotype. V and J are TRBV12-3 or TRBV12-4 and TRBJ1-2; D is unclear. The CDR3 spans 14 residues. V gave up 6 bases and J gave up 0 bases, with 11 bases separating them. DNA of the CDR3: TGTGCCAGCAGATTCAGCGGGGCTAACTATGGCTACACCTTC. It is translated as CASRFSGANYGYTF.

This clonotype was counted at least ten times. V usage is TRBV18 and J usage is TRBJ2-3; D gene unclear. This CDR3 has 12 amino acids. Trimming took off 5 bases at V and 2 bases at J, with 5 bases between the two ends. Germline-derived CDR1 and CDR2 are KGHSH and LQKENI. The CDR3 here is CASSTYTDTQYF. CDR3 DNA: TGTGCCAGCTCAACTTACACAGATACGCAGTATTTT.

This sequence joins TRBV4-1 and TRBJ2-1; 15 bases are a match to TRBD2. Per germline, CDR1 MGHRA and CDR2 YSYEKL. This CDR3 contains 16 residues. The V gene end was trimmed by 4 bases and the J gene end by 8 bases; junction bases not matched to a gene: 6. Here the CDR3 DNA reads TGCGCCAGCAGCCGGACTAGCGGGGGGGCCCTCGATGAGCAGTTCTTC. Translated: CASSRTSGGALDEQFF.

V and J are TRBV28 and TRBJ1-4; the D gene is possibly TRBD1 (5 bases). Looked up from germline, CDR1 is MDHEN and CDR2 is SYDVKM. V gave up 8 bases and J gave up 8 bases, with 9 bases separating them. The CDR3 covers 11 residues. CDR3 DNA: TGTGCCAGCCAAGGGGAGGAAAAACTGTTTTTT. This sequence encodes CASQGEEKLFF.

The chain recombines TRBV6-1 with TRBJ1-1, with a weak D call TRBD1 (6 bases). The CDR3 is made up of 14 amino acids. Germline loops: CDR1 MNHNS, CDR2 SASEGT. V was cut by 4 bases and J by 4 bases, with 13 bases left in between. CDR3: CASSANEGVTEAFF. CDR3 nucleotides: TGTGCCAGCAGTGCCAACGAGGGGGTCACTGAAGCTTTCTTT.

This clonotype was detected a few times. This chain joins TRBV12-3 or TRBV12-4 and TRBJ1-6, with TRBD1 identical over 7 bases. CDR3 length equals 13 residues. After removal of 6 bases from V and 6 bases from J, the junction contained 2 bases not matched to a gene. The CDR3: CASRTGPNSPLHF. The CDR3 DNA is TGTGCCAGCAGGACAGGGCCTAATTCACCCCTCCACTTT.

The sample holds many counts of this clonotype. CDR3 coding DNA: TGTGCCAGCAGTTATATGTACTTGGACTATGGCTACACCTTC. Translation: CASSYMYLDYGYTF. This chain joins TRBV6-2 or TRBV6-3 and TRBJ1-2; no definite D call. The V end was cut by 3 bases, the J end by 3 bases, with 11 bases between. In germline, CDR1 is MNHEY, CDR2 SVGEGT. CDR3 size: 14 residues.

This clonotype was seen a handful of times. The CDR3 coding sequence is TGTGCCAGCAGTTACTCGAACCCTAATAATTCACCCCTCCACTTT. Protein: CASSYSNPNNSPLHF. This rearrangement joins TRBV6-5 to TRBJ1-6; the D is unclear. This CDR3 is 15 amino acids long. The V end was cut by 0 bases, the J end by 5 bases, with 8 bases between. The germline CDR1 and CDR2 sequences are MNHEY and SVGAGI.

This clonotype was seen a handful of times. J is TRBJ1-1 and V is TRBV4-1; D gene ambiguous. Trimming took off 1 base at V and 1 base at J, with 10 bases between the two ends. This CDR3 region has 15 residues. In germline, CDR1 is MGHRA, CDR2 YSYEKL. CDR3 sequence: CASSQGRHTNTEAFF. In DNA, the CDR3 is TGCGCCAGCAGCCAAGGGCGACATACGAACACTGAAGCTTTCTTT.

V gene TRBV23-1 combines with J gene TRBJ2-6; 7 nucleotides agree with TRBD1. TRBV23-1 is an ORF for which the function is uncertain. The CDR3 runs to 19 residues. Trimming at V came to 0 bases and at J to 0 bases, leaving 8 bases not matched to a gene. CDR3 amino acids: CASSQSLPQGTSGANVLTF. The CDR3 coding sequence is TGCGCCAGCAGTCAATCGTTGCCACAGGGGACCTCTGGGGCCAACGTCCTGACTTTC.

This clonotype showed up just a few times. The CDR3 loop reads CASGQQGWTDTQYF. The CDR3 bases are TGCGCCAGCGGTCAACAGGGGTGGACAGATACGCAGTATTTT. The chain is built from TRBV5-1 and TRBJ2-3; TRBD1 agrees at 7 bases. After removal of 7 bases from V and 3 bases from J, the junction contained 8 bases not matched to a gene. The CDR3 covers 14 residues. The germline V gene encodes CDR1 SGHRS and CDR2 YFSETQ.

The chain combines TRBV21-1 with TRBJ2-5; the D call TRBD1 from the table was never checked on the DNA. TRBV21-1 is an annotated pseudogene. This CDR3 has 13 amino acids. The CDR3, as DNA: TGTGCCAGCAGCTCCAGGGTAGGAAAGACCCAGTACTTC. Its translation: CASSSRVGKTQYF.

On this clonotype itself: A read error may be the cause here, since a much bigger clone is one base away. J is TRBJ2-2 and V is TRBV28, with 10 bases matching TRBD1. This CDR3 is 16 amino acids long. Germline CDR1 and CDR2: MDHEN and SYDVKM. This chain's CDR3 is CTSSRRDRGLAGELFF. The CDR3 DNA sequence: TGTACCAGCAGTCGTCGGGACAGGGGTCTCGCCGGGGAGCTGTTTTTT.

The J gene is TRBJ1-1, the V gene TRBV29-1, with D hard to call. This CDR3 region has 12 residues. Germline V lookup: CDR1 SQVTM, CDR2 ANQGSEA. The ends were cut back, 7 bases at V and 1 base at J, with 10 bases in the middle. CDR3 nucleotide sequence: TGCAGCGCCTATCCGGGGAACACTGAAGCTTTCTTT. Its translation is CSAYPGNTEAFF.

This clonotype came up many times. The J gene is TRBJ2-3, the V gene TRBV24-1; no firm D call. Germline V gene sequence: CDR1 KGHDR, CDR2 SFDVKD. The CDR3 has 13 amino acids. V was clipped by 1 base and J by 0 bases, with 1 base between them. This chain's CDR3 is CATSDFSTDTQYF. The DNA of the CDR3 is TGTGCCACCAGTGATTTTAGCACAGATACGCAGTATTTT.

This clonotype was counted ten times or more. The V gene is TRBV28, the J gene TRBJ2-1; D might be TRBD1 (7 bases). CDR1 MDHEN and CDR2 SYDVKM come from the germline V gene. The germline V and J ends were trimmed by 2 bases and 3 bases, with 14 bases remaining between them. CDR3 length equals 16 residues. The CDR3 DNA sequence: TGTGCCAGCAGTTTACCCGCGCAGGGGGGCTACAATGAGCAGTTCTTC. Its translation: CASSLPAQGGYNEQFF.

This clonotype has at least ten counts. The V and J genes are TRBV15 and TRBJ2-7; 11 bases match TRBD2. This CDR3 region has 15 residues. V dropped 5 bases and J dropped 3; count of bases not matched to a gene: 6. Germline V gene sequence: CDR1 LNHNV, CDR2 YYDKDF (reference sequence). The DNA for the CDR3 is TGTGCCACCAGCCACCGACTAGCGGGGATCTACGAGCAGTACTTC. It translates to CATSHRLAGIYEQYF.

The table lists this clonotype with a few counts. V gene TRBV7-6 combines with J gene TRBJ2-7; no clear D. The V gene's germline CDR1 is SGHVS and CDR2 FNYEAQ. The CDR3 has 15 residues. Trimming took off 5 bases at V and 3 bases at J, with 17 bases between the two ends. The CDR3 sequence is CASSPGSGDDYEQYF. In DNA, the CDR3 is TGTGCCAGCAGCCCCGGGTCCGGAGATGACTACGAGCAGTACTTC. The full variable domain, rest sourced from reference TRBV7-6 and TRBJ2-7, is GAGVSQSPRYKVTKRGQDVALRCDPISGHVSLYWYRQALGQGPEFLTYFNYEAQQDKSGLPNDRFSAERPEGSISTLTIQRTEQRDSAMYRCASSPGSGDDYEQYFGPGTRLTVT.

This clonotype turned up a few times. CDR3 DNA: TGTGCCAGCAGCTTGGCCGGCAGGGGCGGCTCACCCCTCCACTTT. The encoded protein is CASSLAGRGGSPLHF. The V gene is TRBV5-4, the J gene TRBJ1-6; the D gene is possibly TRBD1 (6 bases). This CDR3 is 15 amino acids long. The V end was cut by 0 bases, the J end by 10 bases, with 14 bases between. The V gene's germline CDR1 is SGHNT and CDR2 YYREEE (reference sequence). Full variable domain (remainder filled in from reference TRBV5-4 and TRBJ1-6): ETGVTQSPTHLIKTRGQQVTLRCSSQSGHNTVSWYQQALGQGPQFIFQYYREEENGRGNFPPRFSGLQFPNYSSELNVNALELDDSALYLCASSLAGRGGSPLHFGNGTRLTVT.

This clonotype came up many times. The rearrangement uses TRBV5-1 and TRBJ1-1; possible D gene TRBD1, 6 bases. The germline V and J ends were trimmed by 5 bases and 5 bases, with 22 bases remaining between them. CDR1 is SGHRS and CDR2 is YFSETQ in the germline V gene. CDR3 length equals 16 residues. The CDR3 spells CASRASLQGRSTEAFF. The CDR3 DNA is TGCGCCAGCAGGGCCAGTCTCCAGGGGCGGAGTACTGAAGCTTTCTTT.

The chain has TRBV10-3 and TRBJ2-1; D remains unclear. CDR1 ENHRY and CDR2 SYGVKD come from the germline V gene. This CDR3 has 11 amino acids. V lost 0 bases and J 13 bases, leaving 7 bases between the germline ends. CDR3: CAISESERQFF. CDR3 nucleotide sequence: TGTGCCATCAGTGAGTCTGAGCGCCAGTTCTTC.

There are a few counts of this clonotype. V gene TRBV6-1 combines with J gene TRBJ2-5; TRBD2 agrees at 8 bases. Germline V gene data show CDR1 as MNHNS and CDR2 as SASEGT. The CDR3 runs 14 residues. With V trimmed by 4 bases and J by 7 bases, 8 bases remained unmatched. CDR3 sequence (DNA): TGTGCCAGCAGTGGCTCCAGCGGGGGTGGGACCCAGTACTTC. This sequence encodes CASSGSSGGGTQYF.